The present T cell receptor beta chain was sequenced within a study of shared clonotypes between healthy human individuals. Regarding the study as a whole: The expectation was that sequencing depth would affect clonotype sharing among donors.

This was a deep-level run. Generated by immunoSEQ multiplex PCR, the TCRdb table keeps only in-frame clones and is missing some. The sample lists 1.4 million to 1.5 million clones, roughly 96% occurring once. This CDR3 spans 14 amino acids. Looked up from germline, CDR1 is ENHRY and CDR2 is SYGVKD. Trimming at V came to 8 bases and at J to 7 bases, leaving 9 bases not matched to a gene. With respect to this clone: Its antigen is undetermined.

V is TRBV10-3 and J is TRBJ2-1; 9 bases map to TRBD2. This receptor was obtained from a man aged 25 to 45 in good health. Sequencing input: naive CD4+ T cells sorted from blood. The subset denotes: CD45RA+ positively selected. Here the CDR3 DNA reads TGTGCCATCCAGCGGGAGGCTGTTTTAAATGAGCAGTTCTTC. Translated: CAIQREAVLNEQFF.